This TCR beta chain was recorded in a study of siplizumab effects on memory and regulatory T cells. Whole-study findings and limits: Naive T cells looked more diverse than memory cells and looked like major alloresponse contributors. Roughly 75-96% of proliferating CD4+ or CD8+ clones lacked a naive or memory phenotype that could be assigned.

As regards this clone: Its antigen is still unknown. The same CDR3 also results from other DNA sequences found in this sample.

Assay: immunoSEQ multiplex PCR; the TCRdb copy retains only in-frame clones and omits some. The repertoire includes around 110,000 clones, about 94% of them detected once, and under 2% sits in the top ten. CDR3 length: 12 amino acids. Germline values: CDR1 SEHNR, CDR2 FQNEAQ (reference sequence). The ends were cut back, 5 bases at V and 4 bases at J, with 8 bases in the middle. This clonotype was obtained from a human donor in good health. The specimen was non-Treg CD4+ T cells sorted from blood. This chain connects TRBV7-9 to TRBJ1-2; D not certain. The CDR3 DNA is TGTGCCAGCAGCCCGACGGGCTATGGCTACACCTTC. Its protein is CASSPTGYGYTF. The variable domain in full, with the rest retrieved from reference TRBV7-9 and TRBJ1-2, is DTGVSQNPRHKITKRGQNVTFRCDPISEHNRLYWYRQTLGQGPEFLTYFQNEAQLEKSRLLSDRFSAERPKGSFSTLEIQRTEQGDSAMYLCASSPTGYGYTFGSGTRLTVV.